The 4 T cell receptor beta chains listed next were all sequenced from one sample in a study of control samples from healthy donors and cancer patients. Data came from immunoSEQ multiplex PCR; TCRdb stores just in-frame clones and leaves some out. This sample has 17,000 or so clones, with 70% to 90% found just once. Material for sequencing was PBMCs. These TCRs come from a woman between 70 and 85 years old with colorectal cancer.

V usage is TRBV9 and J usage is TRBJ1-6; possible D gene TRBD1, 6 bases. Trimming removed 4 bases from V and 5 bases from J, with 16 bases in between. Germline CDR1 and CDR2: SGDLS and YYNGEE. The CDR3 runs 16 residues. CDR3 nucleotide sequence: TGTGCCAGCAGCTTTGGAGGTGGGGGCCATAATTCACCCCTCCACTTT. It encodes CASSFGGGGHNSPLHF.

This chain joins TRBV3-1 (or the pseudogene TRBV3-2) and TRBJ2-7; 13 bases are shared with TRBD2. V was pared by 4 bases and J by 6 bases, with 3 bases of the junction left unmatched. The germline gives CDR1 LGHDT, CDR2 YNNKEL (reference sequence). CDR3 size: 14 residues. CDR3 bases: TGTGCCAGCAGCCTGGGACTAGCGGGGCCCGAGCAGTACTTC. Translating it yields CASSLGLAGPEQYF.

The chain employs TRBV18 and TRBJ2-7, with D hard to call. CDR3 length equals 13 residues. Trimming shortened V by 1 base and J by 0 bases, and 4 bases separated the two germline ends. The germline gives CDR1 KGHSH, CDR2 LQKENI. The DNA for the CDR3 is TGTGCCAGCTCACCACTAGACTCCTACGAGCAGTACTTC. Translation: CASSPLDSYEQYF.

The DNA of the CDR3 is TGCAGTGCTAGTCGGGAGGGCCCAGATACGCAGTATTTT. As protein: CSASREGPDTQYF. The chain combines TRBV20-1 with TRBJ2-3, with 8 bases fitting TRBD2. This CDR3 comprises 13 residues. Germline V CDR1 and CDR2: DFQATT, SNEGSKA (reference sequence). The trim removed 3 bases at V and 4 bases at J, leaving 3 bases unmatched.